The 27 T cell receptor beta chains below all came from one sample that was sequenced in a study of blood T cell repertoires in COVID-19. The protocol was immunoSEQ multiplex PCR, while the TCRdb copy is restricted to in-frame clones and leaves out a portion. The sample holds fewer than 150,000 clones, under 85% seen once. Specimen: peripheral blood. The origin of the receptors is a woman aged 80 or older in a cohort sampled during active or convalescent COVID-19.

J is TRBJ2-5 and V is TRBV14, with D perhaps TRBD2 (7 bases). The length of the CDR3 is 15 residues. V shed 3 bases and J shed 5 bases, with 16 bases lying between them. CDR1 is SGHDN and CDR2 is FVKESK in the germline V gene. This chain's CDR3 is CASSHVAGAEETQYF. Here the CDR3 DNA reads TGTGCCAGCAGCCATGTGGCGGGGGCCGAGGAGACCCAGTACTTC. Complete variable domain (other parts from reference TRBV14 and TRBJ2-5): EAGVTQFPSHSVIEKGQTVTLRCDPISGHDNLYWYRRVMGKEIKFLLHFVKESKQDESGMPNNRFLAERTGGTYSTLKVQPAELEDSGVYFCASSHVAGAEETQYFGPGTRLLVL.

This clone was picked up many times. The CDR3 loop reads CASSGGAVNQPQHF. CDR3 in DNA: TGCGCCAGCAGTGGCGGGGCCGTGAATCAGCCCCAGCATTTT. V usage is TRBV10-2 and J usage is TRBJ1-5, with D possibly TRBD1 on 5 matching bases. V lost 4 bases to trimming and J lost 4 bases, with 11 bases between them. The length of the CDR3 is 14 residues. CDR1 is WSHSY and CDR2 is SAAADI in the germline V gene.

This clone is a singleton in its sample. The genes are TRBV19 and TRBJ2-1; 9 bases fit TRBD2. The CDR3 totals 16 residues. Germline CDR1 is LNHDA and CDR2 is SQIVND (reference sequence). Unmatched junction bases numbered 10, after V lost 3 bases and J lost 7 bases. This chain's CDR3 is CASSIPRGLASNEQFF. The CDR3, as DNA: TGTGCCAGTAGTATCCCCCGGGGACTAGCCTCAAATGAGCAGTTCTTC.

This chain connects TRBV5-1 to TRBJ1-2, with 10 nucleotides matching TRBD1. The V segment lost 7 bases and the J segment 2 bases; nucleotides outside the gene matches: 2. CDR1 SGHRS and CDR2 YFSETQ come from the germline V gene. The CDR3 is 13 residues long. Here the CDR3 DNA reads TGCGCCAGCTGGGACAGGGGAAACTATGGCTACACCTTC. Translated: CASWDRGNYGYTF.

This clone showed up just once. This chain joins TRBV2 and TRBJ2-1; 7 bases map to TRBD1. The CDR3 runs to 15 residues. Unmatched junction bases numbered 9, after V lost 9 bases and J lost 1 base. Germline V gene sequence: CDR1 SNHLY, CDR2 FYNNEI. CDR3 DNA: TGTGCCAGTTTGGGGACAGTGTCATCCTACAATGAGCAGTTCTTC. This sequence encodes CASLGTVSSYNEQFF. Based on the CDR3 plus reference TRBV2 and TRBJ2-1, the full variable domain is EPEVTQTPSHQVTQMGQEVILRCVPISNHLYFYWYRQILGQKVEFLVSFYNNEISEKSEIFDDQFSVERPDGSNFTLKIRSTKLEDSAMYFCASLGTVSSYNEQFFGPGTRLTVL.

The rearrangement joins TRBV7-2 to TRBJ2-1; TRBD2 matches at 8 bases. The germline V gene encodes CDR1 SGHTA and CDR2 FQGNSA. V shed 3 bases, J shed 9 bases, and the junction held 7 bases outside the gene matches. This CDR3 has 14 amino acids. CDR3 coding DNA: TGTGCCAGCAGCTTGGATCGGGGGGGCCGTGAGCAGTTCTTC. As protein: CASSLDRGGREQFF.

The CDR3 sequence: CASRRGRRTNQPQHF. CDR3 bases: TGTGCCAGTCGGAGGGGTCGGAGGACCAATCAGCCCCAGCATTTT. This rearrangement joins TRBV6-6 to TRBJ1-5, with D perhaps TRBD1 (5 bases). Germline V gene data show CDR1 as MNHNY and CDR2 as SVGAGI (reference sequence). V gave up 9 bases and J gave up 3 bases, with 18 bases separating them. This CDR3 comprises 15 residues.

The V call is TRBV20-1, the J call TRBJ2-3, with 8 positions matching TRBD2. In germline, CDR1 is DFQATT, CDR2 SNEGSKA (reference sequence). The junction had 9 bases not matched to a gene; V was cut back by 3 bases and J by 7 bases. CDR3 length equals 14 residues. CDR3 DNA: TGCAGTGCTAGTGTGCTAGCGGGCGATAATACGCAGTATTTT. Translation gives CSASVLAGDNTQYF.

The gene calls are TRBV4-1 and TRBJ1-1; D not certain. Germline CDR1 and CDR2: MGHRA and YSYEKL. Trimming left V 0 bases short and J 8 bases short, with 10 bases between. CDR3 length: 13 amino acids. The CDR3, as DNA: TGCGCCAGCAGCCAAGAGAACTCGGGGGAAGCTTTCTTT. This gives the protein CASSQENSGEAFF.

The chain employs TRBV3-1 (or the pseudogene TRBV3-2) and TRBJ1-1; a weak D match, TRBD1 (5 bases). Trimming stripped 3 bases from V and 0 bases from J, with 14 bases between. This CDR3 is 16 amino acids long. In germline, CDR1 is LGHDT, CDR2 YNNKEL (reference sequence). The CDR3 DNA reads as TGTGCCAGCAGCCATGTTCCGGGACTGATGAACACTGAAGCTTTCTTT. Translated: CASSHVPGLMNTEAFF.

V is TRBV28 and J is TRBJ1-2; D uncertain. V gave up 8 bases and J gave up 8 bases, with 15 bases separating them. CDR1 and CDR2 from the germline V gene are MDHEN and SYDVKM. The CDR3 has 12 residues. This CDR3 is CASSPQVTGYTF. The CDR3 DNA is TGTGCCAGCTCCCCGCAGGTAACCGGCTACACCTTC.

The V gene is TRBV2, the J gene TRBJ2-3; 9 nucleotides match TRBD2. This CDR3 spans 14 amino acids. V lost 7 bases to trimming and J lost 4 bases; unmatched junction nucleotides: 6. CDR1 SNHLY and CDR2 FYNNEI come from the germline V gene. The CDR3 DNA reads as TGTGCCAGCAAGTGGATAGCGGGGGCAGATACGCAGTATTTT. This codes for CASKWIAGADTQYF.

V gene TRBV2 combines with J gene TRBJ2-3; 7 bases fit TRBD2. This CDR3 contains 13 residues. V lost 11 bases and J lost 1; bases outside the gene matches: 6. From germline, CDR1 is SNHLY and CDR2 FYNNEI. This chain's CDR3 is CAWGGRGTDTQYF. Here the CDR3 DNA reads TGTGCCTGGGGGGGTCGGGGCACAGATACGCAGTATTTT.

The chain couples TRBV13 to TRBJ2-3; D is unresolved. The CDR3 totals 12 residues. Between the trimmed V and J ends, which lost 5 bases and 7 bases, there was a span of 10 bases. Germline V gene sequence: CDR1 PRHDT, CDR2 FYEKMQ (reference sequence). The CDR3 bases are TGTGCCAGCAGCGTACAGTTATATACGCAGTATTTT. Amino acids: CASSVQLYTQYF.

The chain uses TRBV9 and TRBJ2-3; D is perhaps TRBD1 (5 bases). V shed 0 bases and J shed 0 bases, with 11 bases lying between them. Germline loops: CDR1 SGDLS, CDR2 YYNGEE. There are 16 residues in the CDR3. CDR3 DNA sequence: TGTGCCAGCAGCGTAGCTTGGGGCGTTAGCACAGATACGCAGTATTTT. This translates into CASSVAWGVSTDTQYF.

To note about this clone: At one of its ends the junction is not consistent with the germline gene, which may arise from a read error. The rearrangement joins TRBV7-7 to TRBJ2-1; TRBD1 matches at 9 bases. This CDR3 has 15 amino acids. Germline V gene lookup returns CDR1 SSHAT and CDR2 FNYEAQ (reference sequence). The CDR3 region has the DNA TGTGCTAGCAGCCCCACGGGACAGGGCTCGGGTGAGCAGTTCTTC. Protein product: CASSPTGQGSGEQFF. The full variable domain, with the rest looked up from reference TRBV7-7 and TRBJ2-1, is GAGVSQSPRYKVTKRGQDVTLRCDPISSHATLYWYQQALGQGPEFLTYFNYEAQPDKSGLPSDRFSAERPEGSISTLTIQRTEQRDSAMYRCASSPTGQGSGEQFFGPGTRLTVL.

V is TRBV6-5 and J is TRBJ1-2; D is unclear. CDR1 and CDR2 from the germline V gene are MNHEY and SVGAGI. V lost 6 bases and J 1 base, leaving 6 bases between the germline ends. CDR3 length: 12 amino acids. CDR3 residues: CASSRLNYGYTF. DNA of the CDR3: TGTGCCAGCAGCAGACTTAACTATGGCTACACCTTC.

V usage is TRBV18 and J usage is TRBJ2-7; D is possibly TRBD2 (5 bases). The CDR3 length is 12 residues. The germline V and J ends were trimmed by 6 bases and 4 bases, with 10 bases remaining between them. From germline, CDR1 is KGHSH and CDR2 LQKENI. CDR3 in DNA: TGTGCCAGCTCCCCTGGACTGTACGAGCAGTACGTC. Its translation is CASSPGLYEQYV.

The V gene is TRBV21-1, the J gene TRBJ2-7; the D call in the table, TRBD1, was not verified against the DNA. TRBV21-1 is a recognized pseudogene. The CDR3 runs 15 residues. CDR3 coding DNA: TGTGCCAGCACCCCCGGGACACCGGGCGTGGACGAGCAGTACGTC. Protein product: CASTPGTPGVDEQYV.

The chain employs TRBV12-1 and TRBJ1-6. TRBV12-1 is a pseudogene locus. The CDR3 sequence is 15 residues long. The chain's CDR3 is CASSSEDIRNSPLHF. As DNA, the CDR3 is TGTGCCAGCAGCTCTGAGGATATACGTAATTCACCCCTCCACTTT.

The genes are TRBV7-9 and TRBJ2-5; 11 bases match TRBD2. Germline V lookup: CDR1 SEHNR, CDR2 FQNEAQ (reference sequence). The V and J ends lost 6 bases and 7 bases, in that order; junction bases with no gene match: 10. The CDR3 has 15 amino acids. The DNA of the CDR3 is TGTGCCAGCAGACCGACTAGCGGGGCCTGGGGGACCCAGTACTTC. Protein sequence: CASRPTSGAWGTQYF.

This clone was observed once. The V gene is TRBV18, the J gene TRBJ2-3; TRBD2 agrees at 11 bases. The CDR3 is made up of 16 amino acids. The ends lost 1 base at V and 2 bases at J; junction bases unmatched: 2. Germline CDR1 and CDR2: KGHSH and LQKENI. CDR3 in amino acids: CASSPRLAGPTDTQYF. DNA for the CDR3: TGTGCCAGCTCACCACGACTAGCGGGGCCCACAGATACGCAGTATTTT.

V and J are TRBV5-4 and TRBJ2-5, with TRBD2 identical over 14 bases. Germline loops: CDR1 SGHNT, CDR2 YYREEE (reference sequence). V shed 4 bases and J 5 bases; nucleotides not matched to a gene: 7. The CDR3 is 16 residues long. The CDR3 reads CASSGTSGGPRETQYF. The CDR3 DNA is TGTGCCAGCAGCGGGACTAGCGGGGGCCCCAGGGAGACCCAGTACTTC.

The rearrangement uses TRBV2 and TRBJ2-7; D perhaps matches TRBD1 (6 bases). In germline, CDR1 is SNHLY, CDR2 FYNNEI. This CDR3 is 12 amino acids long. V lost 6 bases and J 2 bases, leaving 8 bases between the germline ends. CDR3 nucleotide sequence: TGTGCCAGCAGGGGACATACCTACGAGCAGTACGTC. Its translation: CASRGHTYEQYV.

The V call is TRBV29-1, the J call TRBJ1-2, with 10 nucleotides matching TRBD1. V lost 4 bases and J lost 5; bases outside the gene matches: 7. The CDR3 is made up of 14 amino acids. Germline V gene lookup returns CDR1 SQVTM and CDR2 ANQGSEA. The CDR3 nucleotides read TGCAGCGTTGCAGGTGGACAGGGGGAATATGGCTACACCTTC. Amino acids: CSVAGGQGEYGYTF.

The CDR3 bases are TGCGCCAGCAATGCGACAGGGGCGAACACCGGGGAGCTGTTTTTT. This translates into CASNATGANTGELFF. The chain combines TRBV10-1 with TRBJ2-2; 8 bases align to TRBD1. Germline CDR1 reads WNHNN; CDR2 reads SYGVQD (reference sequence). Losses at the gene ends were 7 bases for V and 0 bases for J; bases not matched to a gene: 4. This CDR3 contains 15 residues.

The rearrangement links TRBV27 to TRBJ2-3; the match to TRBD2 covers 12 bases. CDR3 length: 15 amino acids. The junction had 8 bases not matched to a gene; V was cut back by 6 bases and J by 7 bases. Germline values: CDR1 MNHEY, CDR2 SMNVEV (reference sequence). The CDR3 protein is CASRSLAGGRYTQYF. In DNA, the CDR3 is TGTGCCAGCAGATCTCTAGCGGGGGGGCGTTATACGCAGTATTTT.